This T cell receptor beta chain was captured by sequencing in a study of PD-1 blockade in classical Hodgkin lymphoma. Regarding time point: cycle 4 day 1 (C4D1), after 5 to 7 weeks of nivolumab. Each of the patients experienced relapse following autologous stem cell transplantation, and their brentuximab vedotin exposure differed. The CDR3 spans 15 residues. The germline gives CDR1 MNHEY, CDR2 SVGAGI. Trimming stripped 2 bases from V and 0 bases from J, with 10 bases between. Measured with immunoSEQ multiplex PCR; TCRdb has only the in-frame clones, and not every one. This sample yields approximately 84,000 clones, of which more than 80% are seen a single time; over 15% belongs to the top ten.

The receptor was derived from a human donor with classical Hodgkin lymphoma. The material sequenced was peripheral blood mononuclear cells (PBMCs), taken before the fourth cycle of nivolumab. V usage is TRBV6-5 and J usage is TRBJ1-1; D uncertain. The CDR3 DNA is TGTGCCAGCAGTTACGCCCGGGGAGTGAACACTGAAGCTTTCTTT. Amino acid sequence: CASSYARGVNTEAFF.